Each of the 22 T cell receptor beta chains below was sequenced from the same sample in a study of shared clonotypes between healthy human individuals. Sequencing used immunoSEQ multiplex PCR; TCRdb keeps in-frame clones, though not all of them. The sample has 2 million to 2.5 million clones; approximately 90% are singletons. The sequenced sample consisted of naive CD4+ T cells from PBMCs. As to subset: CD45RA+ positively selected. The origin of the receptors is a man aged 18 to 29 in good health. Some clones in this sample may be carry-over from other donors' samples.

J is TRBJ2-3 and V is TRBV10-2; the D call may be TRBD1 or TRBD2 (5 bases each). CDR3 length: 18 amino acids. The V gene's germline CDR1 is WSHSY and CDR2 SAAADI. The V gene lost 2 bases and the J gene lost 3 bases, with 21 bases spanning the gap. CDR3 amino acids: CASSEPGLGLRETDTQYF. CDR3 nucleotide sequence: TGCGCCAGCAGTGAGCCGGGGCTCGGCCTCAGGGAGACAGATACGCAGTATTTT.

The CDR3 nucleotides read TGCGCCAGCAACCGGGACAGGGATTACGAGCAGTACTTC. It specifies CASNRDRDYEQYF. The rearrangement uses TRBV5-1 and TRBJ2-7; 9 bases match TRBD1. This CDR3 has 13 amino acids. CDR1 and CDR2 (germline): SGHRS, YFSETQ. V shed 6 bases, J shed 4 bases, and the junction held 5 bases outside the gene matches.

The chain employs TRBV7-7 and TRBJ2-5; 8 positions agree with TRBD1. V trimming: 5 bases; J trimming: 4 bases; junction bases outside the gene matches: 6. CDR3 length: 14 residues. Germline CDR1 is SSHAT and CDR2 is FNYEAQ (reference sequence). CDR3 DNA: TGTGCCAGCAGCCCACGGACAGGGAGAGAGACCCAGTACTTC. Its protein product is CASSPRTGRETQYF.

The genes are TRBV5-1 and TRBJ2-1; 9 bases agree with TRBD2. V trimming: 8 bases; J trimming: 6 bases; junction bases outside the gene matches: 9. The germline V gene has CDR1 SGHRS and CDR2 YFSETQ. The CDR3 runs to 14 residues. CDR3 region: CASTAGLATNEQFF. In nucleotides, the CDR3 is TGCGCCAGTACCGCTGGACTAGCGACCAATGAGCAGTTCTTC.

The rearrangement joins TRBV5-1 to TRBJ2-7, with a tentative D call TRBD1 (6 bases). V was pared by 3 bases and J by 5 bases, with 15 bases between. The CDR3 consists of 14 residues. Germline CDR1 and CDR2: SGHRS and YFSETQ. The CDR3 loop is CASSSMDSVDEQYF. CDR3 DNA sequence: TGCGCCAGCAGCTCGATGGACAGTGTCGACGAGCAGTACTTC.

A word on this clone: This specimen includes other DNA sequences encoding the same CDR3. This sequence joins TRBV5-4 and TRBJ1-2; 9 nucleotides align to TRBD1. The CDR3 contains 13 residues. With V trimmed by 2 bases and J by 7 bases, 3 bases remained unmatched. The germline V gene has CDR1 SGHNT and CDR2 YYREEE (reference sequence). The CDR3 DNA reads TGTGCCAGCAGCTTACAGGGGGCAAGTGGCTACACCTTC. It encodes CASSLQGASGYTF.

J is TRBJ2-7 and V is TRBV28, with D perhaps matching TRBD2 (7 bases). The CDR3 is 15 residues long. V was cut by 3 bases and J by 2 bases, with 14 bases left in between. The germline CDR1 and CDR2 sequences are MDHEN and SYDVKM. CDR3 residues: CASSFPGGRPYEQYF. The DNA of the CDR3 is TGTGCCAGCAGTTTCCCCGGGGGGCGCCCCTACGAGCAGTACTTC.

The CDR3 loop is CASSEAGGHPSYEQYF. The CDR3 DNA is TGTGCCAGCAGTGAAGCAGGGGGACACCCATCCTACGAGCAGTACTTC. The J gene is TRBJ2-7, the V gene TRBV6-1; tentative D call: TRBD1 (6 bases). Trimming left V 0 bases short and J 1 base short, with 13 bases between. Germline CDR1 reads MNHNS; CDR2 reads SASEGT. The CDR3 extends over 16 amino acids.

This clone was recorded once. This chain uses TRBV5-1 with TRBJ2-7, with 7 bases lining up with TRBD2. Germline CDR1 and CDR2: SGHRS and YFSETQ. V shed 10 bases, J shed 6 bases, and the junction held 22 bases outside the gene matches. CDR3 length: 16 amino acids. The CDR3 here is CASARGGTGVLREQYF. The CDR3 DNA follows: TGCGCCTCTGCCCGGGGAGGGACGGGAGTCCTCCGCGAGCAGTACTTC.

This CDR3 is CASSMHDYEQYF. The DNA of the CDR3 is TGTGCCAGTAGTATGCATGACTACGAGCAGTACTTC. The chain uses TRBV19 and TRBJ2-7, with D uncertain. The CDR3 covers 12 residues. V lost 3 bases to trimming and J lost 3 bases, with 6 bases between them. Germline CDR1 reads LNHDA; CDR2 reads SQIVND (reference sequence).

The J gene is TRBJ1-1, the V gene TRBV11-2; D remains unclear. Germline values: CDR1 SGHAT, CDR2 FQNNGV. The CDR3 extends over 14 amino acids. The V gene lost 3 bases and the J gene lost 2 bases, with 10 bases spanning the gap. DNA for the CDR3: TGTGCCAGCAGCTTTGTATCGGGTAACACTGAAGCTTTCTTT. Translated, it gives CASSFVSGNTEAFF. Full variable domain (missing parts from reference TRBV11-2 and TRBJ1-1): EAGVAQSPRYKIIEKRQSVAFWCNPISGHATLYWYQQILGQGPKLLIQFQNNGVVDDSQLPKDRFSAERLKGVDSTLKIQPAKLEDSAVYLCASSFVSGNTEAFFGQGTRLTVV.

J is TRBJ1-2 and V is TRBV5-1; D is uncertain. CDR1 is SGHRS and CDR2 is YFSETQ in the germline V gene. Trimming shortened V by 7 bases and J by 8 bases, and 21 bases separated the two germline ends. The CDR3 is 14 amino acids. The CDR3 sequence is CASSLGGPDAGYTF. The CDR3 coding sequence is TGCGCCAGCTCCCTTGGTGGGCCCGATGCGGGCTACACCTTC.

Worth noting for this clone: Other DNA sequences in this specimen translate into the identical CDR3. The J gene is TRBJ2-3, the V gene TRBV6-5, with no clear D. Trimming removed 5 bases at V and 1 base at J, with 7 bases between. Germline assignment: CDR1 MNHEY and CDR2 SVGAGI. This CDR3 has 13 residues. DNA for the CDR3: TGTGCCAGCAGTCCTCCGGGCACAGATACGCAGTATTTT. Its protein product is CASSPPGTDTQYF.

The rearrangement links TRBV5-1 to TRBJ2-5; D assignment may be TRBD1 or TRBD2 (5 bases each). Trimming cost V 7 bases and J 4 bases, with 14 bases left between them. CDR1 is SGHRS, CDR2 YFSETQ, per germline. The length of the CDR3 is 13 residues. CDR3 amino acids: CASEKQRGETQYF. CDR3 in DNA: TGCGCCAGCGAGAAACAGAGGGGAGAGACCCAGTACTTC.

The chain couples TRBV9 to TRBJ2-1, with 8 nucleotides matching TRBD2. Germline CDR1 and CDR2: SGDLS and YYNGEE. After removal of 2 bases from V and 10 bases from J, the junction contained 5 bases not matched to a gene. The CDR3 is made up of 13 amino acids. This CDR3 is CASSVMLAGEQFF. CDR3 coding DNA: TGTGCCAGCAGCGTTATGTTAGCGGGAGAGCAGTTCTTC.

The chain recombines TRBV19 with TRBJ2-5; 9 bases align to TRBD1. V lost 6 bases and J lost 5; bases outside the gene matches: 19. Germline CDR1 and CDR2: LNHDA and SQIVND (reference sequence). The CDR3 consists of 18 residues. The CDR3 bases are TGTGCCAGTAGCCCGGGACAGGGAGGCGTAGGATCCAGGGAGACCCAGTACTTC. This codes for CASSPGQGGVGSRETQYF.

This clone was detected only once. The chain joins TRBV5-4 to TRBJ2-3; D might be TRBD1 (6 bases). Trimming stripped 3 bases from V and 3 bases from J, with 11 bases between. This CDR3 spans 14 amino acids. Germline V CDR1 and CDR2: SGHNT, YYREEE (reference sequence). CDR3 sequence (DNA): TGTGCCAGCAGCTACAGGGTAGGGACAGATACGCAGTATTTT. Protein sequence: CASSYRVGTDTQYF.

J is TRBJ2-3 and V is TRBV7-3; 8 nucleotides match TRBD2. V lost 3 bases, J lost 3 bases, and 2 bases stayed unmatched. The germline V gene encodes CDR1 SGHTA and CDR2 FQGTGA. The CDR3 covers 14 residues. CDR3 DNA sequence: TGTGCCAGCAGCTTTGCGGGAGGTACAGATACGCAGTATTTT. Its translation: CASSFAGGTDTQYF.

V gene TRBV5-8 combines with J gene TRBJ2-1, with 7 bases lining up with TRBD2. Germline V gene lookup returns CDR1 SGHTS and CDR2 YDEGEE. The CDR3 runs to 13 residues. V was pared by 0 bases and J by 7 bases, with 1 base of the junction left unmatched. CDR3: CASSLAGGNEQFF. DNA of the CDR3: TGTGCCAGCAGCTTGGCCGGGGGGAATGAGCAGTTCTTC.

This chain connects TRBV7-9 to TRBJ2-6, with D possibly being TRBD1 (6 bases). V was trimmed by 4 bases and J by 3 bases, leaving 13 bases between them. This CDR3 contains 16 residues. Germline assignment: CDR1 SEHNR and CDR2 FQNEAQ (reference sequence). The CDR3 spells CASSYTGPGGANVLTF. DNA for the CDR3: TGTGCCAGCAGCTATACAGGGCCAGGTGGGGCCAACGTCCTGACTTTC.

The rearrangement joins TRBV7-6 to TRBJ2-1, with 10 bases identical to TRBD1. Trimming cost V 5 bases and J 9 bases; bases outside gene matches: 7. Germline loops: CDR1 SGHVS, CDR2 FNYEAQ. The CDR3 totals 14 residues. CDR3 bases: TGTGCCAGCAGCCCCGGGACAGGGGAGGCTGAGCAGTTCTTC. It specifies CASSPGTGEAEQFF.

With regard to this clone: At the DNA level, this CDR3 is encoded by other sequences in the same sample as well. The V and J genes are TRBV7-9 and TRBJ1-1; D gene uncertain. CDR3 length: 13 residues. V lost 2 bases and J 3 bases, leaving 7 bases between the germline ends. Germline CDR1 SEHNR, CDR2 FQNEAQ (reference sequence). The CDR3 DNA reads TGTGCCAGCAGCTTAACCGGGGACACTGAAGCTTTCTTT. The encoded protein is CASSLTGDTEAFF.